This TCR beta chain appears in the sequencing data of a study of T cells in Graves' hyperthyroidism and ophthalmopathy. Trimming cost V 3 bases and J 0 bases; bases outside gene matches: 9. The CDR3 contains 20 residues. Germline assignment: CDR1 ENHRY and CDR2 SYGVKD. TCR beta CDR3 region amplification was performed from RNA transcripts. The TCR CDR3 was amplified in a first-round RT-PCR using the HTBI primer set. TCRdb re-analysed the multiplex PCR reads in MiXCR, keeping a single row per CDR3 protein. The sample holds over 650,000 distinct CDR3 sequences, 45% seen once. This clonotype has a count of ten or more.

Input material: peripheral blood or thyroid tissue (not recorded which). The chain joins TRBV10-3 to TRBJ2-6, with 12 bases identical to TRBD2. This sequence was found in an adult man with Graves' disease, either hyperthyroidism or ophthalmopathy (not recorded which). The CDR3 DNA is TGTGCCATCAGTGACTCCCCAGGACTAGCGGGGCACTCTGGGGCCAACGTCCTGACTTTC. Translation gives CAISDSPGLAGHSGANVLTF.